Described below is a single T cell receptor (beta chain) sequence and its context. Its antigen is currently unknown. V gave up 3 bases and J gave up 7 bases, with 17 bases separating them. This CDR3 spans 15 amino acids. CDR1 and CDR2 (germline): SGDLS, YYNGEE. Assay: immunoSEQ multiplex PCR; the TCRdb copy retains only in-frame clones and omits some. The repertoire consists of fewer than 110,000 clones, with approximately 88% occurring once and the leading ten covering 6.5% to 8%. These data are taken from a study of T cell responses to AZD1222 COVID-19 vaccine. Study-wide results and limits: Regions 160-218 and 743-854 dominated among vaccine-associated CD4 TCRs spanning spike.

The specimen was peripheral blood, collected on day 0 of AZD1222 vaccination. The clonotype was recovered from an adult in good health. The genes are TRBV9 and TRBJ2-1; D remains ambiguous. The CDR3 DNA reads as TGTGCCAGCAGCGCCTACTATGATAAGGTAAATGAGCAGTTCTTC. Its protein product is CASSAYYDKVNEQFF.